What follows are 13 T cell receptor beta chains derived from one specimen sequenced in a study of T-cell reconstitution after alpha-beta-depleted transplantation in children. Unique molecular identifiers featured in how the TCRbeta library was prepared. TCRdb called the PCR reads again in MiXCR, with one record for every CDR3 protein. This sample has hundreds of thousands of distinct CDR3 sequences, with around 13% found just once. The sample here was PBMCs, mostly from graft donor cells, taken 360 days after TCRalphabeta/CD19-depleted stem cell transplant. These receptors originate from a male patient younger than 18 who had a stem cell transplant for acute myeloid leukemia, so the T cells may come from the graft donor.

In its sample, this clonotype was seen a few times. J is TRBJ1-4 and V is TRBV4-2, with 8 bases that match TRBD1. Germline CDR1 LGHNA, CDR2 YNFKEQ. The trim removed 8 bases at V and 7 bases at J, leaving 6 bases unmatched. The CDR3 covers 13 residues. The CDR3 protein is CASSTGAGEKLFF. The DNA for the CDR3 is TGTGCCAGCTCGACAGGGGCTGGTGAAAAACTGTTTTTT.

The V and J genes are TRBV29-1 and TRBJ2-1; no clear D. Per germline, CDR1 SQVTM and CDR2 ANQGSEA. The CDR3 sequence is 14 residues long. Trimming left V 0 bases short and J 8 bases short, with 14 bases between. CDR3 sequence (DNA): TGCAGCGTTGAAGATGACCCCCTCTGGGATGAGCAGTTCTTC. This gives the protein CSVEDDPLWDEQFF.

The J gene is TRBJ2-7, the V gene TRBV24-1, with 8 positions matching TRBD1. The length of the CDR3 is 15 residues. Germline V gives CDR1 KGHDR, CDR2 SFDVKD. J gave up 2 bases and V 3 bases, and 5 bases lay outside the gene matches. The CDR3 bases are TGTGCCACCAGTGATGCCGGGACAGGAACCTACGAGCAGTACTTC. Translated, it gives CATSDAGTGTYEQYF.

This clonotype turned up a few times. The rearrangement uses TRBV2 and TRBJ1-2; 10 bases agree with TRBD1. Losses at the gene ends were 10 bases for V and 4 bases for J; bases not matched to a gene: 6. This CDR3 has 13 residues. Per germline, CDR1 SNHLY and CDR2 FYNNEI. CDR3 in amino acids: CATDRGQVYGYTF. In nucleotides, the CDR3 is TGTGCCACCGACAGGGGGCAAGTCTATGGCTACACCTTC.

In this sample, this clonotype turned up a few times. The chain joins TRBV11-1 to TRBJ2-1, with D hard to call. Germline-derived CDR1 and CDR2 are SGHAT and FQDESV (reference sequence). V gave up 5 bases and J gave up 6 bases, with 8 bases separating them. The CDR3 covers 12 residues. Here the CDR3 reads CASSPFSNEQFF. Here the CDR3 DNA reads TGTGCCAGCAGCCCTTTCTCCAATGAGCAGTTCTTC.

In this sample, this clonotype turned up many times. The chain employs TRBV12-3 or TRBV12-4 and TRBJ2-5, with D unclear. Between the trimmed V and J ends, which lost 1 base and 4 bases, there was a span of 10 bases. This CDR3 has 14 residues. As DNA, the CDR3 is TGTGCCAGCAGTTTAGACCCGATTTTAGAGACCCAGTACTTC. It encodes CASSLDPILETQYF.

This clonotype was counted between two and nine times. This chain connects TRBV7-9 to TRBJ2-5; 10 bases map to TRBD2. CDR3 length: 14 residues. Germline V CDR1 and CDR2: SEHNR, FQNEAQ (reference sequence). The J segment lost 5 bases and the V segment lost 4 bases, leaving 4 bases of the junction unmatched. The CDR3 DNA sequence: TGTGCCAGCAGCTGGGGACTAGCGATGGAGACCCAGTACTTC. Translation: CASSWGLAMETQYF.

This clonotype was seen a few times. The chain's CDR3 is CSARDQGRRDTGELFF. In DNA, the CDR3 is TGCAGTGCTAGAGATCAGGGTCGGAGGGACACCGGGGAGCTGTTTTTT. The V and J genes are TRBV20-1 and TRBJ2-2, with D possibly being TRBD2 (6 bases). The V end was cut by 0 bases, the J end by 3 bases, with 14 bases between. The CDR3 sequence is 16 residues long. The V gene's germline CDR1 is DFQATT and CDR2 SNEGSKA (reference sequence).

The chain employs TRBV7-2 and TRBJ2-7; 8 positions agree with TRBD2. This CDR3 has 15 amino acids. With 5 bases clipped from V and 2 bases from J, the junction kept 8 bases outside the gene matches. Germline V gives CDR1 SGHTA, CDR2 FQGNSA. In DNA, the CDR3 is TGTGCCAGCAGCCCTCAACCGGGACTAGCCTACGAGCAGTACTTC. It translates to CASSPQPGLAYEQYF.

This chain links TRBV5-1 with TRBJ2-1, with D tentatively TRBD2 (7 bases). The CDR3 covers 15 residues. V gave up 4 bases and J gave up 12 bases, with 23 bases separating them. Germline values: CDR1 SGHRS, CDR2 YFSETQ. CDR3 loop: CASSALRAGEGGQFF. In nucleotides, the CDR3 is TGCGCCAGCAGCGCCCTTCGGGCAGGGGAGGGGGGGCAGTTCTTC.

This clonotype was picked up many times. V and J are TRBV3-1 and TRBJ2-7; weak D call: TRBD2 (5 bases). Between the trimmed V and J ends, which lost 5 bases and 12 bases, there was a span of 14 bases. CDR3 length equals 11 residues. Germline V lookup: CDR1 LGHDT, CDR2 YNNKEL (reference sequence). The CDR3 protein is CASSARGSRYF. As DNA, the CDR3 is TGTGCCAGCAGCGCCCGGGGATCGAGGTACTTC.

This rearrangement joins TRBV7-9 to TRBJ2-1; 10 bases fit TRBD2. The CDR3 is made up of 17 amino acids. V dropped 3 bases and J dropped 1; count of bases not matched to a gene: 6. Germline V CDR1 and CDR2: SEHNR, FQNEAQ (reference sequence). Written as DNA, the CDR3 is TGTGCCAGCAGCTTCTCTACTAGCGGGATATCCTACAATGAGCAGTTCTTC. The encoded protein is CASSFSTSGISYNEQFF.

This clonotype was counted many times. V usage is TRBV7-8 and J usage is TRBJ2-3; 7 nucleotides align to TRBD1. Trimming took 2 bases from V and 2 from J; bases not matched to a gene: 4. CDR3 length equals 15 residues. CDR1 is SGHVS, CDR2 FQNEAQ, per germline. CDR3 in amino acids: CASSLSGTDTDTQYF. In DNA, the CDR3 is TGTGCCAGCAGCTTATCCGGGACAGACACAGATACGCAGTATTTT.